The 8 T cell receptor beta chains below all came from one sample that was sequenced in a study of blood T cell repertoires in COVID-19. The method was immunoSEQ multiplex PCR; TCRdb's version includes in-frame clones alone and lacks a portion of them. The sample lists about 270,000 clones, approximately 91% occurring once. The sequencing sample was made of PBMCs or T cells enriched from blood (not recorded which). The receptors come from a woman aged 40 to 50 with acute COVID-19.

The chain carries TRBV5-1 and TRBJ1-6; D is unresolved. V was pared by 0 bases and J by 5 bases, with 9 bases between. Germline V gives CDR1 SGHRS, CDR2 YFSETQ. The CDR3 is 15 amino acids. The CDR3 spells CASSLGAGDNSPLHF. The CDR3 coding sequence is TGCGCCAGCAGCTTGGGGGCGGGAGATAATTCACCCCTCCACTTT.

This chain links TRBV27 with TRBJ1-1; D unclear. Between the trimmed V and J ends, which lost 0 bases and 1 base, there was a span of 9 bases. The CDR3 runs 15 residues. Germline V gene data show CDR1 as MNHEY and CDR2 as SMNVEV (reference sequence). This chain's CDR3 is CASSLSPTANTEAFF. CDR3 sequence (DNA): TGTGCCAGCAGTTTATCCCCGACTGCGAACACTGAAGCTTTCTTT.

V gene TRBV28 combines with J gene TRBJ1-1; 7 nucleotides agree with TRBD1. CDR3 length equals 16 residues. V lost 7 bases, J lost 0 bases, and 11 bases stayed unmatched. Germline loops: CDR1 MDHEN, CDR2 SYDVKM. This chain's CDR3 is CASTGQANHMNTEAFF. The CDR3 coding sequence is TGTGCCAGCACCGGACAGGCGAATCACATGAACACTGAAGCTTTCTTT. Looking up the rest from reference TRBV28 and TRBJ1-1 gives the full variable domain: DVKVTQSSRYLVKRTGEKVFLECVQDMDHENMFWYRQDPGLGLRLIYFSYDVKMKEKGDIPEGYSVSREKKERFSLILESASTNQTSMYLCASTGQANHMNTEAFFGQGTRLTVV.

V gene TRBV19 combines with J gene TRBJ1-4; possibly TRBD1 for D (6 bases). The V end lost 4 bases, the J end lost 8 bases, and 20 bases lay between the germline ends. Germline CDR1 LNHDA, CDR2 SQIVND (reference sequence). The length of the CDR3 is 16 residues. CDR3 loop: CASSTRTQGKGEKLFF. In nucleotides, the CDR3 is TGTGCCAGTAGTACGAGGACGCAGGGGAAAGGAGAAAAACTGTTTTTT.

This sequence joins TRBV5-6 and TRBJ1-6; D gene ambiguous. With 0 bases removed from V and 10 bases from J, the gap between germline ends came to 14 bases. The germline V gene encodes CDR1 SGHDT and CDR2 YYEEEE. The CDR3 sequence is 15 residues long. The CDR3 spells CASSLGTGSGSPLHF. CDR3 nucleotide sequence: TGTGCCAGCAGCTTGGGTACCGGGTCTGGGTCACCCCTCCACTTT. The complete variable domain, with remaining parts taken from reference TRBV5-6 and TRBJ1-6, reads DAGVTQSPTHLIKTRGQQVTLRCSPKSGHDTVSWYQQALGQGPQFIFQYYEEEERQRGNFPDRFSGHQFPNYSSELNVNALLLGDSALYLCASSLGTGSGSPLHFGNGTRLTVT.

The rearrangement links TRBV20-1 to TRBJ1-1, with 7 positions matching TRBD1. The germline CDR1 and CDR2 sequences are DFQATT and SNEGSKA (reference sequence). CDR3 size: 13 residues. V was clipped by 3 bases and J by 6 bases; unmatched bases: 7. CDR3 DNA: TGCAGTGCTAGTGAGGGGGCTAGGGCTGAAGCTTTCTTT. Translated, it gives CSASEGARAEAFF.

In its sample, this clone was seen once. This chain joins TRBV5-6 and TRBJ1-2; 10 bases match TRBD1. This CDR3 is built from 13 residues. V lost 4 bases to trimming and J lost 4 bases; unmatched junction nucleotides: 1. Germline loops: CDR1 SGHDT, CDR2 YYEEEE. The DNA of the CDR3 is TGTGCCAGCAGCCGGGACAGGGGCTATGGCTACACCTTC. Amino acids: CASSRDRGYGYTF.

This chain connects TRBV7-7 to TRBJ1-5; D is undetermined. The CDR3 spans 13 residues. Germline V gene lookup returns CDR1 SSHAT and CDR2 FNYEAQ (reference sequence). Trimming removed 5 bases at V and 5 bases at J, with 10 bases between. The CDR3 region has the DNA TGTGCCAGCAGCCTTGGCCGGGATCAGCCCCAGCATTTT. The encoded protein is CASSLGRDQPQHF.